This T cell receptor (beta chain) was sequenced during a study of OX40 agonist ivuxolimab in advanced cancers. Study overall: In this trial design, patients received ivuxolimab intravenously at 0.01 to 10 mg/kg every 2 weeks.

About this clone itself: Its specificity is not known.

Germline V gene data show CDR1 as MNHNS and CDR2 as SASEGT. CDR3 length equals 13 residues. Trimming pared 5 bases from V and 7 bases from J, leaving 14 bases between. The study, taken as a whole, reports: The mean number of expanded clones was higher in CD8+ T cells than in CD4+.

TCRdb's copy holds only in-frame clones and misses some; the assay was immunoSEQ multiplex PCR. The table includes about 37,000 clones, around 85% detected once. The sequence derives from an adult with an advanced solid tumor such as melanoma, head and neck, liver or kidney cancer. The specimen was CD4+ or CD8+ T cells sorted from blood, collected in a trial of the OX40 agonist ivuxolimab. The gene calls are TRBV6-1 and TRBJ1-1; possibly TRBD1 for D (5 bases). Written as DNA, the CDR3 is TGTGCCAGCAGTTCCCGGGACTGGGATGAAGCTTTCTTT. Its protein product is CASSSRDWDEAFF.